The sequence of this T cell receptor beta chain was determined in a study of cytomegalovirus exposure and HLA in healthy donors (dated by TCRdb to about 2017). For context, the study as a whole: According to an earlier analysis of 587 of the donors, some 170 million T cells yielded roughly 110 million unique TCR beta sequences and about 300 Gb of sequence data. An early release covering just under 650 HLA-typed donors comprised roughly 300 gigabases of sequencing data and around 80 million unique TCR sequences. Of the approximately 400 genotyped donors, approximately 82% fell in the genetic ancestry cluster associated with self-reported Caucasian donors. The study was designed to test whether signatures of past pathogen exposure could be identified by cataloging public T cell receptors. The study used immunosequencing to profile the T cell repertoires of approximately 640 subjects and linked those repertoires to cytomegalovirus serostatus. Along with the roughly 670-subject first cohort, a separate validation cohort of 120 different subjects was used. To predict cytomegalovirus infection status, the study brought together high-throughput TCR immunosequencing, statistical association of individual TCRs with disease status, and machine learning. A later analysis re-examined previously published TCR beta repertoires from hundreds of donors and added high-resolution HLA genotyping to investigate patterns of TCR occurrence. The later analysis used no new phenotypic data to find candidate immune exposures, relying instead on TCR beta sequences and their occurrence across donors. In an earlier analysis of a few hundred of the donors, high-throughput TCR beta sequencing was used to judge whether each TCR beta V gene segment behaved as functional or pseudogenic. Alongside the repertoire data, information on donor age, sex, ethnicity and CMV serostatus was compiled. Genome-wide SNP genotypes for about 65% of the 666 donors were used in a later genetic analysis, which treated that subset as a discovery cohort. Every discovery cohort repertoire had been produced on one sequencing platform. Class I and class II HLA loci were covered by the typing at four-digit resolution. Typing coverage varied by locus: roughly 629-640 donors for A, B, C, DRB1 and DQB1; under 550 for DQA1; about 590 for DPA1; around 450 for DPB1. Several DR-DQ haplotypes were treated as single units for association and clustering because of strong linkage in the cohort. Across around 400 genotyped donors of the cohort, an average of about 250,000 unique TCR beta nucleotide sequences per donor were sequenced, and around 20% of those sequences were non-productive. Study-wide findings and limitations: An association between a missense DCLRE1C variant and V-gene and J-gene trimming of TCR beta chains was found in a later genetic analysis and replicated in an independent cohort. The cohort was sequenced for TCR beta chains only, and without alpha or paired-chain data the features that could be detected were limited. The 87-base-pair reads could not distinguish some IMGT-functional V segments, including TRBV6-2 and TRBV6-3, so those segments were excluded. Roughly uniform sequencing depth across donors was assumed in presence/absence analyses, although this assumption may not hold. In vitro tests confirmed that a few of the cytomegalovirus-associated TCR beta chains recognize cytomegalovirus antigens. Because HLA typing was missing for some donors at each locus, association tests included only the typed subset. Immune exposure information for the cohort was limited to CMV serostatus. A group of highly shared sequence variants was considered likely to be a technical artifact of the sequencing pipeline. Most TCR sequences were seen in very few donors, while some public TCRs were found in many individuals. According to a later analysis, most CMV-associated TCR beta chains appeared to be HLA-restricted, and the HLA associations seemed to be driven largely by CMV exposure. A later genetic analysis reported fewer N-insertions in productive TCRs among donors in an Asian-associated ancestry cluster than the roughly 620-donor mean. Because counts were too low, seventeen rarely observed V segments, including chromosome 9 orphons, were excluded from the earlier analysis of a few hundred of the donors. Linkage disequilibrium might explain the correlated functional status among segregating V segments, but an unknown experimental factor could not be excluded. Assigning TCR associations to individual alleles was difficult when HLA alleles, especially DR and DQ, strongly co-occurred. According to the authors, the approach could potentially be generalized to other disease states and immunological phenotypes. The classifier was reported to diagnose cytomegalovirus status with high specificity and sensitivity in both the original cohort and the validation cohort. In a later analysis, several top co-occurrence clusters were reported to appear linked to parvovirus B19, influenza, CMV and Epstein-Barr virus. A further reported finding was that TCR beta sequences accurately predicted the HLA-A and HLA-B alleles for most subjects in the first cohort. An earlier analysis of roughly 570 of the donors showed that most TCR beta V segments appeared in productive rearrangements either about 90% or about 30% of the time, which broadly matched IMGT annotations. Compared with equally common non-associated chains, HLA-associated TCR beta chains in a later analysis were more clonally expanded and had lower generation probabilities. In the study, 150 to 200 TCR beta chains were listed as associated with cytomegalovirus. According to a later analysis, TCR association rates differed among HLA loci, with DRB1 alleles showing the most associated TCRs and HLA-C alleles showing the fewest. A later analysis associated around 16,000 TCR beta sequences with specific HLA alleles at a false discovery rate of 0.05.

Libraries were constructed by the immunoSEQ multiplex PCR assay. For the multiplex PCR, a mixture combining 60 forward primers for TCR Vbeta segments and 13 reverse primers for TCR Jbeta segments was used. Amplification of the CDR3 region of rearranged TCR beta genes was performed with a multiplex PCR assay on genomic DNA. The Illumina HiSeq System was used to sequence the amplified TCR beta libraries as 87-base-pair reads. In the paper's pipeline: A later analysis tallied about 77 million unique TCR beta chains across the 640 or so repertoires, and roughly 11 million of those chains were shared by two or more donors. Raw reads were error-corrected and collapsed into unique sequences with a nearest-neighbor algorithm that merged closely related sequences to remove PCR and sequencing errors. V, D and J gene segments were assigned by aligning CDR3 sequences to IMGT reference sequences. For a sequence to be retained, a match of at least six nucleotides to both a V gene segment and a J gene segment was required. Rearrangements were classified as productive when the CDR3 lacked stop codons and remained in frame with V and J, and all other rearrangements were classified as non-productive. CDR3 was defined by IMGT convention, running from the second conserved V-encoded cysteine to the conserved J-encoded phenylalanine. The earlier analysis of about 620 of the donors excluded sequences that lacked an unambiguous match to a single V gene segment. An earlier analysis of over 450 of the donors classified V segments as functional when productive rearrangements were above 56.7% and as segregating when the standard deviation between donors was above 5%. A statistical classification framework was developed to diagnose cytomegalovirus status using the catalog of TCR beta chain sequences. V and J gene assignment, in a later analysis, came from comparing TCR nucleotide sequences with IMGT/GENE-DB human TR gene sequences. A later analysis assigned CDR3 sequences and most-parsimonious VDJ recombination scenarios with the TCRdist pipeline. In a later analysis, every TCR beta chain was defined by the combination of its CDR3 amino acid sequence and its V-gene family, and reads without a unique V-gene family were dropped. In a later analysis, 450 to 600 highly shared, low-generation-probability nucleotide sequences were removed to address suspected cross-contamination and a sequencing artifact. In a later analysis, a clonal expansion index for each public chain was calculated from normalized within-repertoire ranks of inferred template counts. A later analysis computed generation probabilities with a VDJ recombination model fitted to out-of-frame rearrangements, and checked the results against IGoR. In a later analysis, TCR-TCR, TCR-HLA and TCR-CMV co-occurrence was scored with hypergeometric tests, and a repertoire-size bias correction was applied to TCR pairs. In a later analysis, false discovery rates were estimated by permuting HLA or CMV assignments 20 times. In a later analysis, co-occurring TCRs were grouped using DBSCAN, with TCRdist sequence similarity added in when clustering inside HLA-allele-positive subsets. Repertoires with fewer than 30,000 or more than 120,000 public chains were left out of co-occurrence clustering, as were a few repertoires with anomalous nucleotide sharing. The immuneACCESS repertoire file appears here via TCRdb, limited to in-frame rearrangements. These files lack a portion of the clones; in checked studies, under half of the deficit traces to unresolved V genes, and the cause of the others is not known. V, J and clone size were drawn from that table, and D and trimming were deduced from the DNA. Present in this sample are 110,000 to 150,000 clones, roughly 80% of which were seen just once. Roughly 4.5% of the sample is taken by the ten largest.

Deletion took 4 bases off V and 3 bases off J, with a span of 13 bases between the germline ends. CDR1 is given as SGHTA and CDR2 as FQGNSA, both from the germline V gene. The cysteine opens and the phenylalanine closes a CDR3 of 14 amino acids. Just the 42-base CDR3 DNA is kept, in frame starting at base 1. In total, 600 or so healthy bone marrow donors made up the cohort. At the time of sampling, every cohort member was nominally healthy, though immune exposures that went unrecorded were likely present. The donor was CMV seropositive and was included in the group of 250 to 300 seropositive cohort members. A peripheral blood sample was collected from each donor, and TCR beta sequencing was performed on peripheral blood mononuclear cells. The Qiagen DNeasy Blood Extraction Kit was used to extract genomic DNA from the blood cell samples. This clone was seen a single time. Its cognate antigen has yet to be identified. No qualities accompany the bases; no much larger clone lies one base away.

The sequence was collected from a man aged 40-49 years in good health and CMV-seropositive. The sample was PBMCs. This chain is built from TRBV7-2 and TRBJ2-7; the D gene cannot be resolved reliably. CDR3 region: CASSWSDGGYEQYF. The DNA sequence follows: TGTGCCAGCAGCTGGTCCGACGGCGGCTACGAGCAGTACTTC.